The next 12 T cell receptor beta chains were all read from a single sample in a study of a mutant IDH1 vaccine in newly diagnosed glioma. Only in-frame clones appear in the TCRdb table, and some are missing; sequencing was by immunoSEQ multiplex PCR. The sample lists 80,000 to 100,000 clones, approximately 80% occurring once. Time point in this sample: baseline, week 1 (first vaccination visit). Treatment defined: pre-vaccination baseline after standard-of-care therapy. The sequencing here drew on PBMCs, taken from a glioma patient treated with radiotherapy, temozolomide or both. The receptors derive from a man between 35 and 55 years old with glioma. Some clones in this sample may be carry-over from other donors' samples.

This chain links TRBV10-2 with TRBJ1-6; D ambiguous. CDR1 WSHSY and CDR2 SAAADI come from the germline V gene. Trimming took off 8 bases at V and 10 bases at J, with 12 bases between the two ends. This CDR3 has 12 amino acids. The CDR3 DNA follows: TGCGCCAGCCGGACGCGTGGGTCACCCCTCCACTTT. Its translation: CASRTRGSPLHF.

The rearrangement uses TRBV2 and TRBJ1-2; tentative D call: TRBD1 (5 bases). Germline loops: CDR1 SNHLY, CDR2 FYNNEI. This CDR3 is 12 amino acids long. With 6 bases removed from V and 9 bases from J, the gap between germline ends came to 14 bases. The DNA for the CDR3 is TGTGCCAGCAGCGAATCCCGGGGCCGCTACACCTTC. Its protein is CASSESRGRYTF.

The chain is built from TRBV4-1 and TRBJ1-1, with TRBD1 as a possible D gene (6 bases). The V gene's germline CDR1 is MGHRA and CDR2 YSYEKL. V gave up 3 bases and J gave up 5 bases, with 19 bases separating them. CDR3 size: 16 residues. The chain's CDR3 is CASSHIPGQEHTEAFF. The DNA of the CDR3 is TGCGCCAGCAGCCACATACCGGGACAAGAGCATACTGAAGCTTTCTTT.

The rearrangement joins TRBV5-1 to TRBJ2-7, with 7 bases identical to TRBD1. Germline loops: CDR1 SGHRS, CDR2 YFSETQ. This CDR3 contains 14 residues. Germline trimming cut 0 bases from V and 2 bases from J; bases unmatched to any gene: 2. CDR3 DNA sequence: TGCGCCAGCAGCTTGGGACAGGGTCCCTACGAGCAGTACTTC. Residues: CASSLGQGPYEQYF.

V usage is TRBV2 and J usage is TRBJ1-6; D ambiguous. Per germline, CDR1 SNHLY and CDR2 FYNNEI. V was cut by 9 bases and J by 7 bases, with 13 bases left in between. This CDR3 is 13 amino acids long. Here the CDR3 reads CARGGEPNSPLHF. As DNA, the CDR3 is TGTGCCAGGGGTGGGGAACCCAATTCACCCCTCCACTTT.

This chain links TRBV6-6 with TRBJ2-7, with a tentative D call TRBD2 (6 bases). Trimming took 6 bases from V and 4 from J, leaving 13 bases between them. The CDR3 runs to 13 residues. Germline V gives CDR1 MNHNY, CDR2 SVGAGI (reference sequence). CDR3: CASRASGTYEQYF. Here the CDR3 DNA reads TGTGCCAGCAGAGCCTCCGGGACTTACGAGCAGTACTTC.

Here the CDR3 DNA reads TGCGCCAGCAGCCGGGAGAACTATGGCTACACCTTC. Its protein product is CASSRENYGYTF. The genes are TRBV4-1 and TRBJ1-2; D uncertain. This CDR3 has 12 amino acids. V dropped 4 bases and J dropped 2 bases, with 5 bases sitting between them. CDR1 and CDR2 (germline): MGHRA, YSYEKL.

The chain joins TRBV6-6 to TRBJ2-5, with TRBD2 as a possible D gene (6 bases). The CDR3 length is 12 residues. V was cut by 4 bases and J by 10 bases, with 13 bases left in between. Germline-derived CDR1 and CDR2 are MNHNY and SVGAGI (reference sequence). The CDR3, as DNA: TGTGCCAGCAGTTTGCGGGGCGACGACCAGTACTTC. Its protein is CASSLRGDDQYF.

The rearrangement links TRBV30 to TRBJ1-1, with D perhaps TRBD1 (6 bases). This CDR3 contains 16 residues. Per germline, CDR1 GTSNPN and CDR2 SVGIG (reference sequence). V was cut by 4 bases and J by 1 base, with 19 bases left in between. The CDR3 spells CAWISGTIKPNTEAFF. The CDR3 DNA is TGTGCCTGGATCTCCGGGACAATAAAACCGAACACTGAAGCTTTCTTT.

The chain links TRBV5-1 to TRBJ2-7, with 8 bases matching TRBD2. The CDR3 consists of 16 residues. Germline V gene lookup returns CDR1 SGHRS and CDR2 YFSETQ. V trimming: 0 bases; J trimming: 3 bases; junction bases outside the gene matches: 8. For the CDR3, the DNA is TGCGCCAGCAGCTTGGGCGGTAGCGGGGCATTCTACGAGCAGTACTTC. It specifies CASSLGGSGAFYEQYF.

This clone was found once. The chain uses TRBV27 and TRBJ1-3, with TRBD1 matching 7 bases. The V gene's germline CDR1 is MNHEY and CDR2 SMNVEV (reference sequence). V shed 6 bases and J 2 bases; nucleotides not matched to a gene: 4. CDR3 length: 14 amino acids. The CDR3 region has the DNA TGTGCCAGCAGGCAAACAGGGGCTGGAAACACCATATATTTT. It codes for CASRQTGAGNTIYF.

The chain employs TRBV30 and TRBJ1-2; TRBD1 agrees at 7 bases. V lost 5 bases, J lost 6 bases, and 24 bases stayed unmatched. This CDR3 region has 18 residues. Germline loops: CDR1 GTSNPN, CDR2 SVGIG (reference sequence). DNA for the CDR3: TGTGCCTGGGGGACAGCGGGGTTTCGGACAGGAGGGACTGATGGCTACACCTTC. It codes for CAWGTAGFRTGGTDGYTF.